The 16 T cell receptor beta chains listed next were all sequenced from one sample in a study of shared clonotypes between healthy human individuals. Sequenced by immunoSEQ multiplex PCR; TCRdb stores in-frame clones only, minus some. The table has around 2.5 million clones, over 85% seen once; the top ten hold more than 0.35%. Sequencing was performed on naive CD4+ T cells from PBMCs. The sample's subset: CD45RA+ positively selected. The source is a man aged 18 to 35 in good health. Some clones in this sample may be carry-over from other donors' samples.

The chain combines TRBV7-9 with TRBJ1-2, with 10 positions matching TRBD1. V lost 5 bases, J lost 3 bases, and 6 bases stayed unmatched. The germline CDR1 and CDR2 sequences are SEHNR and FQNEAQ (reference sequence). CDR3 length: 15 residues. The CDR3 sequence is CASSLGQGEDYGYTF. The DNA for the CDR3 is TGTGCCAGCAGCCTCGGACAGGGGGAAGACTATGGCTACACCTTC.

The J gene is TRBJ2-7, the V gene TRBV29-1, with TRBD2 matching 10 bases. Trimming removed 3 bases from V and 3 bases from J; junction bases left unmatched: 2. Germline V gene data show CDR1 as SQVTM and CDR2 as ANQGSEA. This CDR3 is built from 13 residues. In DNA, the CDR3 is TGCAGCGTTGATGCTAGCGGGAGCTACGAGCAGTACTTC. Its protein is CSVDASGSYEQYF.

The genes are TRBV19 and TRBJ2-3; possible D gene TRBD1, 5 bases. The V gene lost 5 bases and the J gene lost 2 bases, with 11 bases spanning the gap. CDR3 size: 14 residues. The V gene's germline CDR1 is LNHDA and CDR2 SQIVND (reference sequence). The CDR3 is CASSHGAYTDTQYF. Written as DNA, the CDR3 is TGTGCCAGTAGTCATGGGGCATACACAGATACGCAGTATTTT.

As DNA, the CDR3 is TGCAGTTGTACAGGGCAAGAGACCCAGTACTTC. Translation: CSCTGQETQYF. The chain uses TRBV20-1 and TRBJ2-5; tentatively, D is TRBD1 (6 bases). Germline V CDR1 and CDR2: DFQATT, SNEGSKA (reference sequence). V was cut by 8 bases and J by 2 bases, with 9 bases left in between. This CDR3 comprises 11 residues.

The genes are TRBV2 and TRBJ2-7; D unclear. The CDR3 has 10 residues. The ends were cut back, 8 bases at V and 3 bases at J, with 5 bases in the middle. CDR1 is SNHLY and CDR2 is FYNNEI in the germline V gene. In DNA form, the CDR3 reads TGTGCCAGCGGTTACTACGAGCAGTACTTC. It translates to CASGYYEQYF.

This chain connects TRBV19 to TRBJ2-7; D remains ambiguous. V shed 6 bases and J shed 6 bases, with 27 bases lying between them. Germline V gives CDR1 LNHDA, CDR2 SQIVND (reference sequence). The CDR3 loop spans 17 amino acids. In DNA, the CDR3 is TGTGCCAGTAGCCGCGAGAACCTAACCCCGTCGACGTCCGAGCAGTACTTC. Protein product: CASSRENLTPSTSEQYF.

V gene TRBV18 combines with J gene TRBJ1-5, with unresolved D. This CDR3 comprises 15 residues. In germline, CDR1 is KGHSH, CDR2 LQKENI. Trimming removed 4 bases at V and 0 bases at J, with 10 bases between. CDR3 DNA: TGTGCCAGCTCACAGGCCCCCGGTAGCAATCAGCCCCAGCATTTT. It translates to CASSQAPGSNQPQHF.

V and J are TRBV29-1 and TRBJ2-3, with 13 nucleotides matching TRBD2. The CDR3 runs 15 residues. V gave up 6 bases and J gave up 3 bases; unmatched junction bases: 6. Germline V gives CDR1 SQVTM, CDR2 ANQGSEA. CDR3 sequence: CSVSWTSGRTDTQYF. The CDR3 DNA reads TGCAGCGTGAGTTGGACTAGCGGGAGAACAGATACGCAGTATTTT.

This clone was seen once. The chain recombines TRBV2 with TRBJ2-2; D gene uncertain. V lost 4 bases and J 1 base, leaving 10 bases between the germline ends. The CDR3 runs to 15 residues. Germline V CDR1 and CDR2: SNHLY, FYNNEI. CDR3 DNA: TGTGCCAGCAGTGTCCAAGCAGGGAACACCGGGGAGCTGTTTTTT. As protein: CASSVQAGNTGELFF.

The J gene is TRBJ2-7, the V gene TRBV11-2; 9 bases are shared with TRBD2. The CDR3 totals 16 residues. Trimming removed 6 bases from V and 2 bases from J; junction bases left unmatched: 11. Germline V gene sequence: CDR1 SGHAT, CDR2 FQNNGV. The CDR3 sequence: CASSQFLAGATYEQYF. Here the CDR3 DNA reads TGTGCCAGCAGTCAGTTCTTAGCGGGAGCGACCTACGAGCAGTACTTC. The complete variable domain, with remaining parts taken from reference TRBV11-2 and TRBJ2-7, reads EAGVAQSPRYKIIEKRQSVAFWCNPISGHATLYWYQQILGQGPKLLIQFQNNGVVDDSQLPKDRFSAERLKGVDSTLKIQPAKLEDSAVYLCASSQFLAGATYEQYFGPGTRLTVT.

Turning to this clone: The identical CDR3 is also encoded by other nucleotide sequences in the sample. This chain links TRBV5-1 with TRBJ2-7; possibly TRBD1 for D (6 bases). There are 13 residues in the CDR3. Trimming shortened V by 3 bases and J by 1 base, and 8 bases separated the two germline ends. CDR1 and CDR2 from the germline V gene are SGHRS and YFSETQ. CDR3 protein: CASSSQGSYEQYF. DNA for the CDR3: TGCGCCAGCAGCTCACAGGGTTCCTACGAGCAGTACTTC.

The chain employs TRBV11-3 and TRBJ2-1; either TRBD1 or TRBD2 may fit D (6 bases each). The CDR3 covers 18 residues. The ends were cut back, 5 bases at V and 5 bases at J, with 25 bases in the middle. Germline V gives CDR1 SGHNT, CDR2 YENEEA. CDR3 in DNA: TGTGCCAGCAGCCCAAAACAGGGCTACGTTCGGGGGAACAATGAGCAGTTCTTC. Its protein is CASSPKQGYVRGNNEQFF.

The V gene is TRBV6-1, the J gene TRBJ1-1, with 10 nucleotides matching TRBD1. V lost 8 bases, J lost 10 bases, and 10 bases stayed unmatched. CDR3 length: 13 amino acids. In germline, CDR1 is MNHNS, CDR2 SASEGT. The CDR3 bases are TGTGCCAGCCCCAGGACAGGGGGGGAAGGAGCTTTCTTT. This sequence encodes CASPRTGGEGAFF.

For the CDR3, the DNA is TGTGCCAGCAGCTCCGACAGTTCCAATGGCTACACCTTC. The encoded protein is CASSSDSSNGYTF. The chain couples TRBV7-9 to TRBJ1-2, with a possible D match to TRBD1 (5 bases). V was cut by 4 bases and J by 6 bases, with 12 bases left in between. The CDR3 is 13 amino acids. CDR1 SEHNR and CDR2 FQNEAQ come from the germline V gene (reference sequence).

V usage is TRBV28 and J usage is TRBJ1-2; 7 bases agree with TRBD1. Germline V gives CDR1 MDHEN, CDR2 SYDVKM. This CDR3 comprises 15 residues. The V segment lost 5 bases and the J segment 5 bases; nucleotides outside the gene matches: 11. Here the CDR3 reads CASSPGTVLPYGYTF. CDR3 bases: TGTGCCAGCAGTCCCGGGACAGTCCTTCCATATGGCTACACCTTC.

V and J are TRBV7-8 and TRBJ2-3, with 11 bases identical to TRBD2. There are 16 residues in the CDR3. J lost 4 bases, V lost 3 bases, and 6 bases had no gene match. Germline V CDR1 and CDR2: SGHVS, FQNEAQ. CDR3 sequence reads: CASSFSGRAGADTQYF. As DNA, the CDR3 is TGTGCCAGCAGCTTTAGCGGGAGGGCCGGGGCAGATACGCAGTATTTT.